This T cell receptor (beta chain) was observed in a study of blood T cells in healthy people across ages. Turning to the study itself: Capture via template switching afforded approximately one barcoded beta molecule per two T cells.

The germline CDR1 and CDR2 sequences are LGHDT and YNNKEL (reference sequence). This CDR3 region has 15 residues. V gave up 2 bases and J gave up 5 bases, with 15 bases separating them. Then a second PCR, running roughly 7 to 11 cycles, was carried out with a sample-barcoded 5' primer and a J-beta primer mix. Carrying 12 random nucleotides, a template-switch adaptor labeled each individual cDNA molecule. Each CDR3 protein gets one entry after TCRdb re-called the 5' RACE reads with MiXCR. The table has some 700,000 distinct CDR3 sequences, roughly 45% seen once; the top ten hold more than 20%. Study-wide findings and caveats: Aged donors had fewer naive CD4+ cells and lower diversity than long-lived donors. It was held that diversity estimates obtained from one million T cells represented underestimates.

This clonotype was found a few times. Its antigen is not known. Sequencing input: blood. The TCR originated in a woman aged 60-75 years in good health. V gene TRBV3-1 combines with J gene TRBJ2-5; perhaps TRBD2 as D (6 bases). The CDR3 bases are TGTGCCAGCAGCCAACGACCTACCGCGGGGGAGACCCAGTACTTC. This codes for CASSQRPTAGETQYF.